This is a list of T cell receptor beta chains from one sample in a study of blood T cell repertoires in COVID-19. Method: immunoSEQ multiplex PCR; TCRdb's copy keeps in-frame clones and lacks some. The sample records 200,000 to 250,000 clones, around 90% being singletons. The sequencing sample was made of PBMCs or T cells enriched from blood (not recorded which). These receptors were collected from a man aged 30 to 39 who had been exposed to COVID-19. Each CDR3 is given without its conserved first and last residue.

j_call v_call cdr3_length cdr3_aa
TRBJ2-5 TRBV25-1 13 ASSEYGQGQETQY
TRBJ1-1 TRBV9 14 ASSASTGVMNTEAF
TRBJ1-5 TRBV2 13 ASSGPTGRNQPQH
TRBJ2-2 TRBV9 13 ASSLASTGTGELF
TRBJ2-3 TRBV4-3 15 ASSQEWLVQGLDTQY
TRBJ2-7 TRBV12-3/TRBV12-4 11 ASSRRGEGEQY
TRBJ1-1 TRBV24-1 11 ATRDRANTEAF
TRBJ2-1 TRBV10-1 12 ASSDDRGHNEQF
TRBJ2-7 TRBV28 15 ASSLSGGGLADYEQY
TRBJ2-1 TRBV2 13 ASSPSSGGYNEQF
TRBJ2-2 TRBV5-1 13 ASSFRGANTGELF
TRBJ1-4 TRBV30 11 ASTGSNNEKLF
TRBJ2-7 TRBV2 11 ASRGDSSYEQY
TRBJ2-5 TRBV7-2 15 ASSLAVAGGPGETQY
TRBJ1-2 TRBV5-1 11 ASSFDRDRGYT
TRBJ1-4 TRBV13 14 ASSLGGLGTNEKLF
TRBJ2-1 TRBV29-1 12 SVPGGLAVDEQF
TRBJ2-3 TRBV10-3 13 AISVTSGGTDTQY
TRBJ1-1 TRBV5-8 9 ASSLWPEAF
TRBJ2-3 TRBV10-2 16 ASSEGVSGGASTDTQY
TRBJ1-2 TRBV19 11 ASSIDQSTGYT
TRBJ1-4 TRBV12-3/TRBV12-4 9 ASSFYEKLF
TRBJ2-3 TRBV1 20 TSSQLKHSGTSGGLWTDTQY
TRBJ1-1 TRBV7-6 14 ASSLEQGGVGTEAF
TRBJ1-1 TRBV15 11 ATSRAGNTEAF
TRBJ1-2 TRBV7-2 13 ASSPRAGQGYGYT
TRBJ2-2 TRBV25-1 16 ASSDFLLQGSKTGELF
TRBJ1-3 TRBV5-5 15 ASSLRWAGSSGNTIY
TRBJ2-3 TRBV7-9 13 ASSLDGLNTDTQY
TRBJ2-2 TRBV29-1 9 SPPGTGELF
TRBJ1-2 TRBV5-4 14 ASSLVDPTGNYGYT
TRBJ1-2 TRBV18 13 ASSPEGQGAYGYT
TRBJ1-3 TRBV19 12 ASIPTDRGNTIY
TRBJ2-2 TRBV6-5 12 ASSYSRGTGELF
TRBJ1-3 TRBV9 13 ASSADGGGGNTIY
TRBJ1-1 TRBV6-5 14 ASSYSSGTGHTEAF
TRBJ2-3 TRBV5-4 13 ASSLPQGAGDTQY
TRBJ2-7 TRBV2 13 ASSDSLYPSYEQY
TRBJ1-6 TRBV19 13 ASSIPGQGHSPLH
TRBJ2-2 TRBV7-6 12 ASGLRGGHGELF
TRBJ2-1 TRBV4-3 13 ASSSSAGGEGEQF